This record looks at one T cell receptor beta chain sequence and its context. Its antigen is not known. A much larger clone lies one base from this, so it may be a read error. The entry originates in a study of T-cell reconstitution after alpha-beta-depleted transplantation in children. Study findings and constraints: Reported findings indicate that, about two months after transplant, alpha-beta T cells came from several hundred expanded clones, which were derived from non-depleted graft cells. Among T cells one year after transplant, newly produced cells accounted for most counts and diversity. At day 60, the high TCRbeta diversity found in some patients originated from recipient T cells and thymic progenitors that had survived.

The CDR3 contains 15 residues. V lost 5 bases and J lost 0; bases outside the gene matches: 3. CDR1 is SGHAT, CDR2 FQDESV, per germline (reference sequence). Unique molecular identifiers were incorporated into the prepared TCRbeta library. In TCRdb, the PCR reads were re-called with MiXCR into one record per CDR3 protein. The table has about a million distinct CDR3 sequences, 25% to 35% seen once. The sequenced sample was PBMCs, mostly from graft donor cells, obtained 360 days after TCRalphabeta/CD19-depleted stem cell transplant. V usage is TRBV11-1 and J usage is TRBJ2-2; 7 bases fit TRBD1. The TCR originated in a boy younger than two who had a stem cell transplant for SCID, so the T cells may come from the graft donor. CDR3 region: CASSPDRPNTGELFF. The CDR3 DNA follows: TGTGCCAGCAGCCCGGACAGGCCGAACACCGGGGAGCTGTTTTTT. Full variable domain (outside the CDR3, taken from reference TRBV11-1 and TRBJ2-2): EAEVAQSPRYKITEKSQAVAFWCDPISGHATLYWYRQILGQGPELLVQFQDESVVDDSQLPKDRFSAERLKGVDSTLKIQPAELGDSAMYLCASSPDRPNTGELFFGEGSRLTVL.